Given below is one T cell receptor (beta chain) in context. In its sample, this clonotype was seen many times. What this receptor recognizes is not known. No base-level quality is on record; no much larger clone is a single base apart. This sample stems from a study of response to subunit inactivated influenza vaccine (dated by TCRdb to between 2018 and 2020). About the full investigation: To follow how T cells responded to a trivalent subunit inactivated influenza vaccine, the researchers relied on deep quantitative profiling of the T cell receptor repertoire.

Library prep was done by RT-PCR. For sequencing, an Illumina HiSeq 2500 was employed. TCRdb itself trimmed the public reads at Q25 with fastp, ran MiXCR and retained productive beta chains. Rows with one shared CDR3 protein collapse into an entry with the most common genes and DNA. Across this sample there are 710,000 or so distinct CDR3 sequences, with 15% to 17% seen only once. Of the sample, roughly 11% falls within the top ten clones. General findings and caveats noted by the study authors: The authors proposed that each seasonal influenza vaccination may bring in only a limited number of new T cells.

The CDR3 sequence holds 13 residues, the cysteine and phenylalanine included. The retained sequence is limited to the CDR3, 39 bases, with the frame set at the first base. Via the germline V gene, CDR1 is MNHNS and CDR2 SASEGT. V is clipped by 8 bases and J by 7 bases, and the sequence between their germline boundaries is 15 bases long. The receptor was isolated from a man in his forties or fifties who received an inactivated influenza vaccine. Donor details come from another sample of the same person, matched by shared clones. Rearrangement joined TRBV6-1 to TRBJ2-1; the D gene is unclear. The sample was PBMCs from blood, taken 11 to 12 days after vaccination. The CDR3 loop reads CASPRDLGNEQFF. The base sequence is TGTGCCAGCCCTCGCGACTTGGGGAATGAGCAGTTCTTC.